These T cell receptor beta chains were read from a single sample in a study of cytomegalovirus exposure and HLA in healthy donors. Clones were read by immunoSEQ multiplex PCR, and TCRdb kept only the in-frame ones, dropping some. The data hold 200,000 to 250,000 clones, with over 75% observed a single time. The sequenced sample was PBMCs. The receptors originated from a human donor in good health. The CDR3 runs from the conserved cysteine through the conserved F or W. A D gene is named only where the DNA matches it firmly. For some rows the clone size is stated as once, few or many, or as a class when expanded; others skip it.

clone size	V gene	J gene	D gene	CDR3 DNA	CDR3 protein
.	TRBV5-1	TRBJ2-3	TRBD2	TGCGCCAGCAGCTTATCGCCCCCAGCGGGAGGGCCCGATACGCAGTATTTT	CASSLSPPAGGPDTQYF
.	TRBV18	TRBJ1-4	TRBD1	TGTGCCAGCTCACCACGGACAGGGTTGAATGAAAAACTGTTTTTT	CASSPRTGLNEKLFF
.	TRBV9	TRBJ2-2	TRBD2	TGTGCCAGCAGCTCGGGGACTAGCATCCCCGGGGAGCTGTTTTTT	CASSSGTSIPGELFF
.	TRBV5-1	TRBJ2-3	TRBD2	TGCGCCAGCAGCTCGGGGACTAGGACAGATACGCAGTATTTT	CASSSGTRTDTQYF
.	TRBV18	TRBJ2-7	.	TGTGCCAGCTCCCTCCGGGACACTCAGCAGGAGCAGTACTTC	CASSLRDTQQEQYF
.	TRBV7-2	TRBJ2-1	TRBD2	TGTGCCAGCAGCCGTTCTAGCGGGAGCTCCTACAATGAGCAGTTCTTC	CASSRSSGSSYNEQFF
.	TRBV11-3	TRBJ2-2	.	TGTGCCAGCAGCCACCTCGGTGCGGGGGAGCTGTTTTTT	CASSHLGAGELFF
.	TRBV19	TRBJ2-6	.	TGTGCCAGTCAACAGGGAAAGTCGAAATGGGGCCTCTCTGGGGCCAACGTCCTGACTTTC	CASQQGKSKWGLSGANVLTF
once	TRBV19	TRBJ2-1	TRBD1	TGTGCCAGTACCCCTCGGGACAGGGTGTTCAATGAGCAGTTCTTC	CASTPRDRVFNEQFF
.	TRBV4-3	TRBJ1-2	TRBD1	TGCGCCAGCAGCAAAAGGACAGGCTATAACTATGGCTACACCTTC	CASSKRTGYNYGYTF
.	TRBV7-3	TRBJ2-6	.	TGTGCCAGCAGCGGCAACCGGGGAGGGGCCAACGTCCTGACTTTC	CASSGNRGGANVLTF
once	TRBV2	TRBJ2-5	TRBD2	TGTGCCAGCAGTATCGGACTAGCTCTGAAAGAGACCCAGTACTTC	CASSIGLALKETQYF
.	TRBV11-2	TRBJ2-7	.	TGTGCCAGCAGCTTAGGGGCAGGGGGGAACGAGCAGTACTTC	CASSLGAGGNEQYF
.	TRBV30	TRBJ2-5	.	TGTGCCTGGAGTGTAAAACGGGAGTATCGGGAGACCCAGTACTTC	CAWSVKREYRETQYF
.	TRBV5-1	TRBJ2-1	TRBD1	TGCGCCAGCAGCCTTGGCCAGGGGGCCTACAATGAGCAGTTCTTC	CASSLGQGAYNEQFF
once	TRBV27	TRBJ1-2	.	TGTGCCAGCAGTCCGTGGAGGGCGAACTATGGCTACACCTTC	CASSPWRANYGYTF
.	TRBV7-9	TRBJ2-1	.	TGTGCCAGCAGCTCGCGACTGTCAATTTGGTTCAACAATGAGCAGTTCTTC	CASSSRLSIWFNNEQFF
.	TRBV5-6	TRBJ2-7	TRBD1	TGTGCCAGCAGCGGGACAGGGGAGGTCTACGAGCAGTACTTC	CASSGTGEVYEQYF
once	TRBV14	TRBJ2-2	TRBD2	TGTGCCAGCAGGCTAGCGGGAAACACCGGGGAGCTGTTTTTT	CASRLAGNTGELFF
.	TRBV6-1	TRBJ2-5	TRBD1	TGTGCCAGCACCCCCGGACAGGGAGGAGAGACCCAGTACTTC	CASTPGQGGETQYF
.	TRBV19	TRBJ2-7	TRBD1	TGTGCCAGTAGTATCTACGACAGGGCGTACGAGCAGTACTTC	CASSIYDRAYEQYF
.	TRBV30	TRBJ2-5	.	TGTGCCTGGAGTGTAGGGTCGGCAGGGGGGCTGGAGACCCAGTACTTC	CAWSVGSAGGLETQYF
.	TRBV12-5	TRBJ2-2	TRBD2	TGTGCTAGTGGTTTGGGCGGAGCCGAGACTAGCGGGTTTGGGGCGAACACCGGGGAGCTGTTTTTT	CASGLGGAETSGFGANTGELFF
.	TRBV11-2	TRBJ2-2	.	TGTGCCAGCAGCTTAGAGCGGTTAAATAGGCTGTTTTTT	CASSLERLNRLFF
once	TRBV18	TRBJ1-5	TRBD1	TGTGCCAGCTCACAAGGGACAGGGGACAATCAGCCCCAGCATTTT	CASSQGTGDNQPQHF
.	TRBV2	TRBJ2-7	TRBD2	TGTGCCAGCACTCTCGGACTAGCGGGACTCTACGAGCAGTACTTC	CASTLGLAGLYEQYF
.	TRBV5-1	TRBJ2-3	TRBD1	TGCGCCAGCAGCCTCGGGACAGGGCGGAGCACAGATACGCAGTATTTT	CASSLGTGRSTDTQYF
.	TRBV5-5	TRBJ2-7	.	TGTGCCAGCAGCTCCACAGTTTACGAGCAGTACTTC	CASSSTVYEQYF
.	TRBV2	TRBJ1-1	.	TGTGCCAGCAGTGAAGCGCTTCAGGGGCAGGGTGAAGCTTTCTTT	CASSEALQGQGEAFF
.	TRBV27	TRBJ1-5	.	TGTGCCAGCGGATTACGCCCCGGAGGGGAAAGGCGCAATCAGCCCCAGCATTTT	CASGLRPGGERRNQPQHF
.	TRBV19	TRBJ1-3	.	TGTGCCAGTAGTCCTACGGGTACTGGAAACACCATATATTTT	CASSPTGTGNTIYF
once	TRBV6-6	TRBJ2-1	TRBD2	TGTGCCAGCATCTCACCCGGGGGGAATGAGCAGTTCTTC	CASISPGGNEQFF
.	TRBV10-2	TRBJ2-5	.	TGCGCCAGCAGTGACGGACGGGGATCGGAGACCCAGTACTTC	CASSDGRGSETQYF
.	TRBV10-3	TRBJ1-2	.	TGTGCCACCAACAGTGGGCCTGACTATGGCTACACCTTC	CATNSGPDYGYTF
.	TRBV14	TRBJ2-1	TRBD2	TGTGCCAGCAGCCAAGATTGGGGACTAGCGGGAGCGAGGAATGAGCAGTTCTTC	CASSQDWGLAGARNEQFF
.	TRBV7-2	TRBJ1-5	.	TGTGCCAGCAGCCCGCAGTACAATCAGCCCCAGCATTTT	CASSPQYNQPQHF
.	TRBV28	TRBJ2-5	TRBD2	TGTGCCAGCAGTAGACTAGCGGAGACCCAAGAGACCCAGTACTTC	CASSRLAETQETQYF
.	TRBV7-9	TRBJ2-1	TRBD2	TGTGCCAGCGTCCGGGAGGAGGTGGCCTACAATGAGCAGTTCTTC	CASVREEVAYNEQFF
once	TRBV5-1	TRBJ1-3	TRBD1	TGCGCCAGCAGCGGGGGGACAGCTGGAAACACCATATATTTT	CASSGGTAGNTIYF
few	TRBV12-5	TRBJ1-1	TRBD1	TGTGCTAGTGGCCTCCCCCCAGGGGGCTCCCCAGCTTTCTTT	CASGLPPGGSPAFF
.	TRBV2	TRBJ2-1	.	TGTGCCAGCAGGAGCCGGACTTACAATGAGCAGTTCTTC	CASRSRTYNEQFF
few	TRBV23-1	TRBJ1-1	.	TGCGCCAGCAGTCATCAGGACAGTGAAGCTTTCTTT	CASSHQDSEAFF